What follows is one T cell receptor (beta chain) and its context. Germline V gives CDR1 SEHNR, CDR2 FQNEAQ (reference sequence). The CDR3 is 15 amino acids. V was shortened by 3 bases and J by 4 bases, with 13 bases between the two germline ends. The data belong to a study of cytomegalovirus exposure and HLA in healthy donors. PCR used 60 Vbeta primers and 13 Jbeta primers. TCRdb's copy holds only in-frame clones and misses some; the assay was immunoSEQ multiplex PCR. This table holds under 200,000 clones, 70% to 85% found once. This chain uses TRBV7-9 with TRBJ2-1; perhaps TRBD1 as D (6 bases). The sequence was collected from a woman in her forties in good health and CMV-seronegative. The specimen was PBMCs. The CDR3 DNA reads as TGTGCCAGCAGCTTTTATTCTGGACAGTACAATGAGCAGTTCTTC. Amino acids: CASSFYSGQYNEQFF.